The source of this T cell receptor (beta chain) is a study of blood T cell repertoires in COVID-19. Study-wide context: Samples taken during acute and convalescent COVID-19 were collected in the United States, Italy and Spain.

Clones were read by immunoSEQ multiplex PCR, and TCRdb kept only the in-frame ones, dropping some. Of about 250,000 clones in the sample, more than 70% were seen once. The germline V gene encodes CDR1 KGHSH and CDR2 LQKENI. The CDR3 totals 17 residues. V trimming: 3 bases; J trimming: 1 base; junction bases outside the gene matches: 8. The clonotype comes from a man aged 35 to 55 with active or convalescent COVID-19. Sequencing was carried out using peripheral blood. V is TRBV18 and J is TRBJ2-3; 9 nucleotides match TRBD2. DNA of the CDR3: TGTGCCAGCTCACCCATAGCGGGAGCCGGGTGCACAGATACGCAGTATTTT. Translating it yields CASSPIAGAGCTDTQYF.